This TCR beta chain was captured in a study of T cells in localized non-small cell lung cancer. The CDR3 length is 11 residues. Trimming left V 3 bases short and J 3 bases short, with 1 base between. CDR1 is LNHDA and CDR2 is SQIVND in the germline V gene (reference sequence). Overall study results and limits: Because only a single region of the tumor was sequenced, heterogeneity remains possible. In adjacent lung appeared a median around 59 of the top 100 tumor clones.

The data were produced by immunoSEQ multiplex PCR, yet TCRdb's version contains in-frame clones alone and is incomplete. The table lists about 41,000 clones, about 80% of them singletons. A remark on this clone: Antigen unknown. This same CDR3 is encoded by further DNA sequences in the sample.

Sequencing used PBMCs, obtained before any cancer treatment. The TCR was taken from a man between 40 and 75 years old with stage II lung adenocarcinoma. The chain joins TRBV19 to TRBJ2-3; D remains unclear. CDR3 in DNA: TGTGCCAGTAGTATTACAGATACGCAGTATTTT. Its protein product is CASSITDTQYF.